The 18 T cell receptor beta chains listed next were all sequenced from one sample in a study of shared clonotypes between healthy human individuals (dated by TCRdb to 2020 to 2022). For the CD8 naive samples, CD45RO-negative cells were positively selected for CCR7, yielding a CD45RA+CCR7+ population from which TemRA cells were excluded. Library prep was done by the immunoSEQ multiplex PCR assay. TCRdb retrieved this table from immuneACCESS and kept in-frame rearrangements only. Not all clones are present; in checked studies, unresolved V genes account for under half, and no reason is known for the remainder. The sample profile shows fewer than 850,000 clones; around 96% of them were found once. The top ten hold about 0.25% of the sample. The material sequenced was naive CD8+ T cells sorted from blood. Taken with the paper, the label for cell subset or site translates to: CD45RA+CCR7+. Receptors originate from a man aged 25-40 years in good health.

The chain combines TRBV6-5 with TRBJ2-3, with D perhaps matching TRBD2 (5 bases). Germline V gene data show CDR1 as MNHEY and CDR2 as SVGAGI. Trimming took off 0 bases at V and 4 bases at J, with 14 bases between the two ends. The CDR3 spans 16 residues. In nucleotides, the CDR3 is TGTGCCAGCAGTTACTCGGGAGAGAGGGTGGCAGATACGCAGTATTTT. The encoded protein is CASSYSGERVADTQYF.

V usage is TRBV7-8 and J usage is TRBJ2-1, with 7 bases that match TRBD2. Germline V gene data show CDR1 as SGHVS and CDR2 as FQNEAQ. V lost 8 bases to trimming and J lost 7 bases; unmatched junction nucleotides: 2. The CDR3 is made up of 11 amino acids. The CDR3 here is CASLGGNEQFF. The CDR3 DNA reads TGTGCCAGCTTGGGGGGGAATGAGCAGTTCTTC.

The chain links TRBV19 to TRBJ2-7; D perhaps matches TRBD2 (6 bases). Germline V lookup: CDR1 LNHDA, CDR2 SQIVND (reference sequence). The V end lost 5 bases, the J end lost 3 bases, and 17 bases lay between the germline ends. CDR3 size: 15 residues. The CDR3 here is CASSARTGLDYEQYF. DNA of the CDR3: TGTGCCAGTAGTGCCCGAACGGGACTGGACTACGAGCAGTACTTC.

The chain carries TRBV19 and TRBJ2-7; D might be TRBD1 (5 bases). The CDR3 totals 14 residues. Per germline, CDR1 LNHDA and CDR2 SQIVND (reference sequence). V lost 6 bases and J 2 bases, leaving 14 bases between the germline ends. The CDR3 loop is CASSPLTATYEQYF. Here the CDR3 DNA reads TGTGCCAGTAGCCCTCTGACAGCCACCTACGAGCAGTACTTC.

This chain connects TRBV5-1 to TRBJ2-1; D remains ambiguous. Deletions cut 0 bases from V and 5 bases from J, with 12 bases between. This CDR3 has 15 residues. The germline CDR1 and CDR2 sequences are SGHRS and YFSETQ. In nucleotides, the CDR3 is TGCGCCAGCAGCTTGGATGGCTACCGGCACAATGAGCAGTTCTTC. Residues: CASSLDGYRHNEQFF.

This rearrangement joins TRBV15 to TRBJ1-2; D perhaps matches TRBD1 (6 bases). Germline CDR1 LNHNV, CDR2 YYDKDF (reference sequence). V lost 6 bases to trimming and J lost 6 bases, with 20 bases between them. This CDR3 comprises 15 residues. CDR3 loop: CATSTTGGPDNGYTF. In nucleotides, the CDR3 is TGTGCCACCAGTACTACGGGGGGGCCGGACAATGGCTACACCTTC.

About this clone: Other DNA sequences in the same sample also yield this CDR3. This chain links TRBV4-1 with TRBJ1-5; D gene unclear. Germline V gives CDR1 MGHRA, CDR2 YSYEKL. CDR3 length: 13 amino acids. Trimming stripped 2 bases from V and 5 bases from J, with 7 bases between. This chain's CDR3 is CASSQLQDQPQHF. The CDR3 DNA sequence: TGCGCCAGCAGCCAACTTCAGGATCAGCCCCAGCATTTT.

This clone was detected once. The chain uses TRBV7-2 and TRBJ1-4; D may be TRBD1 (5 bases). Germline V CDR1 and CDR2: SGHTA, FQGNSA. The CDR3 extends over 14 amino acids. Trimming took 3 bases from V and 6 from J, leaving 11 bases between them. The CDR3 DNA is TGTGCCAGCAGCTTGCAGGGCCAGGATGAAAAACTGTTTTTT. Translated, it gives CASSLQGQDEKLFF.

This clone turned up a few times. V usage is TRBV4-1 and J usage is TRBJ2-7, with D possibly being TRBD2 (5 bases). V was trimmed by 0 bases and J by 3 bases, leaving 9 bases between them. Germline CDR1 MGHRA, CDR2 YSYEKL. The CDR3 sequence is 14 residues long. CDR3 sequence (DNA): TGCGCCAGCAGCCAAGAGTACGGGGACTACGAGCAGTACTTC. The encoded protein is CASSQEYGDYEQYF.

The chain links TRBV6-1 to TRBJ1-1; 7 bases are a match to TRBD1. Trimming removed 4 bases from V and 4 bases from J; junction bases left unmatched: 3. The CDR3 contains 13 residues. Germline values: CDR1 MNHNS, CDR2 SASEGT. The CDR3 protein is CASSVGGGTEAFF. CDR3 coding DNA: TGTGCCAGCAGTGTAGGGGGCGGCACTGAAGCTTTCTTT.

CDR3 amino acids: CASSPVFGDEQFF. Here the CDR3 DNA reads TGTGCCAGCAGCCCCGTCTTTGGGGATGAGCAGTTCTTC. The chain recombines TRBV5-4 with TRBJ2-1; D is uncertain. V was cut by 4 bases and J by 8 bases, with 13 bases left in between. Germline CDR1 is SGHNT and CDR2 is YYREEE (reference sequence). This CDR3 region has 13 residues.

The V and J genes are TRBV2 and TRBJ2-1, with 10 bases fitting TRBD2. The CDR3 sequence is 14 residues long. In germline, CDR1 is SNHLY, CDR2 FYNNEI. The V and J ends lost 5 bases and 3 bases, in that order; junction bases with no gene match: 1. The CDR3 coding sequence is TGTGCCAGCAGTTCTAGCGGGAGCTACAATGAGCAGTTCTTC. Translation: CASSSSGSYNEQFF.

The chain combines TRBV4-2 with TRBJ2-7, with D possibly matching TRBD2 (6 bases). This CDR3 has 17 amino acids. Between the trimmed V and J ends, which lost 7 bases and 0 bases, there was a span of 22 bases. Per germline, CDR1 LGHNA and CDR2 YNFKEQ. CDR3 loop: CASIQNWRDGHSYEQYF. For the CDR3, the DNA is TGTGCCAGCATCCAGAACTGGAGGGACGGGCACTCCTACGAGCAGTACTTC.

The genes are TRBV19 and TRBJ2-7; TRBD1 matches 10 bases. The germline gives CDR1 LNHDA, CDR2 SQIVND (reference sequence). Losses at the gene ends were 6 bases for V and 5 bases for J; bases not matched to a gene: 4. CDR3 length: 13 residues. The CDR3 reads CASRGTGVDEQYF. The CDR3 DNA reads TGTGCCAGTAGGGGGACAGGGGTAGACGAGCAGTACTTC.

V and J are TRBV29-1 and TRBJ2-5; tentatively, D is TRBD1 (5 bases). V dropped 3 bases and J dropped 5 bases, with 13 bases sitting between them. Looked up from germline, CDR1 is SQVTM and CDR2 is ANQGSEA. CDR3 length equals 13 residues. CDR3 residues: CSVDRAAEETQYF. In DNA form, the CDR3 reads TGCAGCGTTGACAGGGCCGCTGAGGAGACCCAGTACTTC.

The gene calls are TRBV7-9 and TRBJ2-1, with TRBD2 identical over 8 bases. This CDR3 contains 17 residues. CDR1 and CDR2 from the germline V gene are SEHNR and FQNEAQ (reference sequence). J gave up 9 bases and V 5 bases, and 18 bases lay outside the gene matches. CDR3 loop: CASSPHEGTSMRFEQFF. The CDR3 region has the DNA TGTGCCAGCAGCCCACACGAAGGGACTAGTATGAGATTTGAGCAGTTCTTC.

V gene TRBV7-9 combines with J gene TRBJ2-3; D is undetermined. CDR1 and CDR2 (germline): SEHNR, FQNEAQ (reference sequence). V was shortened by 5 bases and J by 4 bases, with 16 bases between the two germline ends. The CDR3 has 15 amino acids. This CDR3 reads CASSTRALLADTQYF. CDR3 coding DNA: TGTGCCAGCAGCACCCGTGCCTTATTAGCAGATACGCAGTATTTT. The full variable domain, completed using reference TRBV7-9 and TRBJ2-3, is DTGVSQNPRHKITKRGQNVTFRCDPISEHNRLYWYRQTLGQGPEFLTYFQNEAQLEKSRLLSDRFSAERPKGSFSTLEIQRTEQGDSAMYLCASSTRALLADTQYFGPGTRLTVL.

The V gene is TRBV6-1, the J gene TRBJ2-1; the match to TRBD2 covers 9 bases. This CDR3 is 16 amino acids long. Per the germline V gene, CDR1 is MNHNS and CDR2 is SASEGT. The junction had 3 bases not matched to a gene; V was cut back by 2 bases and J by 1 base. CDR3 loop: CASSETLAGSYNEQFF. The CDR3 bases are TGTGCCAGCAGTGAAACGCTAGCGGGATCCTACAATGAGCAGTTCTTC.